The 20 T cell receptor beta chains reported below all come from one sample, sequenced in a study of metastatic and nonmetastatic thyroid tumors. Patients were all untreated before their thyroid surgery. TCRdb re-clonotyped the PCR reads through MiXCR. The sample holds fewer than 5,000 clones, 22% seen once. The sample was tumor tissue. The receptor set was obtained from a male donor with papillary thyroid cancer or a benign thyroid nodule (not recorded which). Some clones in this sample may be carry-over from other donors' samples.

Only one count was recorded for this clone. This chain connects TRBV3-1 to TRBJ2-1; the D gene could be TRBD1 or TRBD2 (6 bases each). Germline-derived CDR1 and CDR2 are LGHDT and YNNKEL (reference sequence). The ends were cut back, 5 bases at V and 0 bases at J, with 20 bases in the middle. CDR3 size: 18 residues. For the CDR3, the DNA is TGTGCCAGCAGCGGACTACCGGGACAAGTCTACTCCTACAATGAGCAGTTCTTC. It encodes CASSGLPGQVYSYNEQFF.

In its sample, this clone was seen a few times. The chain has TRBV6-1 and TRBJ1-6, with 10 bases matching TRBD1. Germline V gene lookup returns CDR1 MNHNS and CDR2 SASEGT. V dropped 1 base and J dropped 6; count of bases not matched to a gene: 0. This CDR3 is built from 15 residues. The CDR3 bases are TGTGCCAGCAGTGAAGGGACAGGGGGTAATTCACCCCTCCACTTT. Residues: CASSEGTGGNSPLHF.

Only a few counts were recorded for this clone. The chain couples TRBV2 to TRBJ1-6, with TRBD1 as a possible D gene (6 bases). This CDR3 region has 14 residues. Trimming removed 4 bases from V and 2 bases from J, with 6 bases in between. From germline, CDR1 is SNHLY and CDR2 FYNNEI. CDR3 DNA sequence: TGTGCCAGCAGTGGACAGGCCTATAATTCACCCCTCCACTTT. This gives the protein CASSGQAYNSPLHF.

This clone is medium-sized within its sample. V gene TRBV2 combines with J gene TRBJ2-5, with 10 positions matching TRBD2. The V segment lost 3 bases and the J segment 5 bases; nucleotides outside the gene matches: 9. The CDR3 covers 16 residues. Germline V gene data show CDR1 as SNHLY and CDR2 as FYNNEI. CDR3 sequence: CASSERTSGMRETQYF. The CDR3 region has the DNA TGTGCCAGCAGTGAGCGGACTAGCGGTATGAGGGAGACCCAGTACTTC.

This clone was seen repeatedly, ten times or more. This chain links TRBV11-3 with TRBJ2-5; 10 bases line up with TRBD2. V was clipped by 5 bases and J by 8 bases; unmatched bases: 8. This CDR3 is 14 amino acids long. Germline V gives CDR1 SGHNT, CDR2 YENEEA. CDR3 DNA: TGTGCCAGCAGCCCGGGACTAGCGTCAGATACCCAGTACTTC. Translating it yields CASSPGLASDTQYF.

This clone is judged large. This chain uses TRBV5-1 with TRBJ2-7; D is uncertain. The CDR3 covers 13 residues. The germline V gene has CDR1 SGHRS and CDR2 YFSETQ. V lost 1 base to trimming and J lost 0 bases, with 5 bases between them. Here the CDR3 reads CASSLQSSYEQYF. The CDR3 DNA sequence: TGCGCCAGCAGCTTGCAGAGCTCCTACGAGCAGTACTTC. The full variable domain, rest sourced from reference TRBV5-1 and TRBJ2-7, is KAGVTQTPRYLIKTRGQQVTLSCSPISGHRSVSWYQQTPGQGLQFLFEYFSETQRNKGNFPGRFSGRQFSNSRSEMNVSTLELGDSALYLCASSLQSSYEQYFGPGTRLTVT.

This clone appeared a few times. This chain connects TRBV2 to TRBJ1-2; D is unresolved. Germline loops: CDR1 SNHLY, CDR2 FYNNEI. V was clipped by 1 base and J by 2 bases, with 8 bases between them. The CDR3 runs 14 residues. This chain's CDR3 is CASSEGAVNYGYTF. The CDR3 nucleotides are TGTGCCAGCAGTGAAGGGGCAGTCAACTATGGCTACACCTTC.

The genes are TRBV6-1 and TRBJ2-5; D could derive from TRBD1 or TRBD2 (5 bases each). Trimming took off 6 bases at V and 5 bases at J, with 28 bases between the two ends. Germline CDR1 reads MNHNS; CDR2 reads SASEGT. The CDR3 totals 18 residues. The CDR3 reads CASSRLPSRTGLGETQYF. The CDR3 nucleotides read TGTGCCAGCAGCCGCCTACCCTCCCGGACGGGGCTTGGGGAGACCCAGTACTTC.

This chain connects TRBV7-3 to TRBJ2-7, with D perhaps TRBD2 (6 bases). The V and J ends lost 5 bases and 2 bases respectively, with 13 bases between them. Looked up from germline, CDR1 is SGHTA and CDR2 is FQGTGA. The CDR3 has 14 amino acids. The CDR3 is CASSSYGRPYEQYF. The CDR3 bases are TGTGCCAGCAGCAGCTATGGGAGGCCCTACGAGCAGTACTTC.

This chain uses TRBV28 with TRBJ2-7; D not certain. Germline V lookup: CDR1 MDHEN, CDR2 SYDVKM. The CDR3 covers 11 residues. The ends were cut back, 6 bases at V and 6 bases at J, with 9 bases in the middle. CDR3 DNA: TGTGCCAGCAGCCCATGGTTCGAGCAGTACTTC. Its translation is CASSPWFEQYF.

This clone is deemed medium-sized. V gene TRBV6-5 combines with J gene TRBJ1-6; D unclear. Germline CDR1 and CDR2: MNHEY and SVGAGI. Trimming left V 2 bases short and J 11 bases short, with 10 bases between. The CDR3 loop spans 13 amino acids. The CDR3 bases are TGTGCCAGCAGTTACAACATCCGGGCACCCCTCCACTTT. Translation: CASSYNIRAPLHF.

This clone has ten or more counts. V is TRBV14 and J is TRBJ2-3; D might be TRBD2 (5 bases). The CDR3 spans 13 residues. Germline CDR1 and CDR2: SGHDN and FVKESK. V lost 3 bases to trimming and J lost 9 bases, with 13 bases between them. Here the CDR3 DNA reads TGTGCCAGCAGCCATCAAAAGCGGTCGACGCAGTATTTT. Amino acid sequence: CASSHQKRSTQYF.

This clone was detected only a few times. This chain links TRBV5-4 with TRBJ2-5; 7 nucleotides line up with TRBD1. CDR1 is SGHNT, CDR2 YYREEE, per germline (reference sequence). The CDR3 sequence is 13 residues long. Germline trimming cut 4 bases from V and 5 bases from J; bases unmatched to any gene: 5. The CDR3 sequence is CASSRTRGETQYF. The CDR3 nucleotides read TGTGCCAGCAGCAGGACCAGGGGGGAGACCCAGTACTTC.

The genes are TRBV30 and TRBJ2-7, with D tentatively TRBD1 (7 bases). CDR3 length: 13 amino acids. Trimming pared 0 bases from V and 6 bases from J, leaving 12 bases between. The germline V gene has CDR1 GTSNPN and CDR2 SVGIG (reference sequence). The chain's CDR3 is CAWSVAGGSEQYF. The CDR3 DNA reads as TGTGCCTGGAGTGTAGCAGGGGGGTCCGAGCAGTACTTC.

The chain combines TRBV19 with TRBJ2-1; 11 bases are a match to TRBD2. The CDR3 runs to 21 residues. Germline values: CDR1 LNHDA, CDR2 SQIVND (reference sequence). V was clipped by 5 bases and J by 0 bases; unmatched bases: 18. The CDR3 spells CASSLPPRASGRLSSYNEQFF. DNA of the CDR3: TGTGCCAGTAGTCTACCTCCCCGGGCTAGCGGGAGGCTGAGCTCCTACAATGAGCAGTTCTTC.

The chain couples TRBV2 to TRBJ2-7; the D gene is possibly TRBD1 (6 bases). The V gene's germline CDR1 is SNHLY and CDR2 FYNNEI. Trimming stripped 6 bases from V and 2 bases from J, with 14 bases between. This CDR3 is built from 14 residues. CDR3: CASRSLKGAYEQYF. The CDR3 region has the DNA TGTGCCAGCAGGAGTTTGAAGGGGGCCTACGAGCAGTACTTC.

Ten or more counts support this clone. The V gene is TRBV6-5, the J gene TRBJ2-7; 10 bases align to TRBD2. The trim removed 2 bases at V and 4 bases at J, leaving 5 bases unmatched. This CDR3 has 15 residues. Looked up from germline, CDR1 is MNHEY and CDR2 is SVGAGI. The CDR3 DNA reads TGTGCCAGCAGTTACCAGCGGGAGGGCCGTTACGAGCAGTACTTC. Residues: CASSYQREGRYEQYF.

The gene calls are TRBV6-1 and TRBJ2-3, with 8 bases that match TRBD2. Germline V CDR1 and CDR2: MNHNS, SASEGT. The V and J ends lost 0 bases and 1 base, in that order; junction bases with no gene match: 6. The CDR3 length is 17 residues. The CDR3 protein is CASSEAPGGAGTDTQYF. The CDR3 coding sequence is TGTGCCAGCAGTGAAGCCCCGGGGGGGGCGGGCACAGATACGCAGTATTTT.

In this sample, this clone turned up many times. The chain is built from TRBV6-4 and TRBJ2-3, with TRBD1 matching 11 bases. The germline V gene encodes CDR1 MRHNA and CDR2 SNTAGT. This CDR3 contains 15 residues. With 5 bases clipped from V and 2 bases from J, the junction kept 3 bases outside the gene matches. The CDR3, as DNA: TGTGCCAGCAGTCGGACAGGGGGCACCACAGATACGCAGTATTTT. It is translated as CASSRTGGTTDTQYF.

In its sample, this clone is medium-sized. The chain employs TRBV27 and TRBJ2-1, with 8 nucleotides matching TRBD2. V was clipped by 6 bases and J by 4 bases; unmatched bases: 5. The CDR3 is made up of 14 amino acids. Germline-derived CDR1 and CDR2 are MNHEY and SMNVEV (reference sequence). Here the CDR3 reads CASSPGGFYNEQFF. CDR3 DNA: TGTGCCAGCAGCCCGGGAGGGTTTTACAATGAGCAGTTCTTC.